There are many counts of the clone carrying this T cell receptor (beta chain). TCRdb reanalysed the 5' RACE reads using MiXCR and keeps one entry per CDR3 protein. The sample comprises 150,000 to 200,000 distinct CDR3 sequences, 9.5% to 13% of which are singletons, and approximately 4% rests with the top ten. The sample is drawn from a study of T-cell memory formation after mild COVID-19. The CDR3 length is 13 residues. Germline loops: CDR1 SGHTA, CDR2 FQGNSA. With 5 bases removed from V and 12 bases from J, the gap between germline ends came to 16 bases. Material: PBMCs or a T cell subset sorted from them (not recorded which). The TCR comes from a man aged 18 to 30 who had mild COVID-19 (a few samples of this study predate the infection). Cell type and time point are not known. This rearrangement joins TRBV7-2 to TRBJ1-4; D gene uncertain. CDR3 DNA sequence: TGTGCCAGCAGCCCTAGACTCCAACCAGAACTGTTTTTT. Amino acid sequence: CASSPRLQPELFF.